The 25 T cell receptor beta chains in this list originate from one sample, sequenced in a study of cytomegalovirus exposure and HLA in healthy donors. 13 Jbeta primers and 60 Vbeta primers were used for the PCR. The table came from immunoSEQ multiplex PCR; TCRdb's copy has only in-frame clones and leaves some out. In the table there are about 140,000 clones, around 70% of which are singletons. Material for sequencing was PBMCs. Receptors were obtained from a woman aged 25-40 years in good health and CMV-seronegative.

The chain uses TRBV18 and TRBJ1-2; D is uncertain. The germline CDR1 and CDR2 sequences are KGHSH and LQKENI. Between the trimmed V and J ends, which lost 3 bases and 7 bases, there was a span of 18 bases. CDR3 length: 15 residues. The CDR3: CASSPSDQAPFGYTF. The CDR3 bases are TGTGCCAGCTCACCGTCCGATCAGGCCCCTTTTGGCTACACCTTC.

This clone was recorded only once. The chain has TRBV4-2 and TRBJ2-1, with 11 bases fitting TRBD2. Germline CDR1 LGHNA, CDR2 YNFKEQ. After removal of 3 bases from V and 7 bases from J, the junction contained 8 bases not matched to a gene. The CDR3 runs 16 residues. CDR3 region: CASSHPVAGGPNEQFF. As DNA, the CDR3 is TGTGCCAGCAGCCACCCCGTAGCGGGGGGGCCAAATGAGCAGTTCTTC.

The gene calls are TRBV11-2 and TRBJ1-2; the D is unclear. The germline gives CDR1 SGHAT, CDR2 FQNNGV. Trimming shortened V by 0 bases and J by 8 bases, and 10 bases separated the two germline ends. This CDR3 contains 13 residues. CDR3 in amino acids: CASSLDLEGGYTF. For the CDR3, the DNA is TGTGCCAGCAGCTTAGATCTGGAGGGAGGCTACACCTTC.

This CDR3 is CASSLESRGGTEAFF. DNA of the CDR3: TGTGCCAGCAGCTTAGAGAGCCGCGGAGGTACTGAAGCTTTCTTT. The rearrangement joins TRBV7-6 to TRBJ1-1; D is undetermined. Germline-derived CDR1 and CDR2 are SGHVS and FNYEAQ. The CDR3 is made up of 15 amino acids. V shed 1 base and J shed 5 bases, with 14 bases lying between them.

The chain has TRBV30 and TRBJ2-4; 9 positions match TRBD1. The CDR3 spans 13 residues. Looked up from germline, CDR1 is GTSNPN and CDR2 is SVGIG (reference sequence). V was clipped by 1 base and J by 14 bases; unmatched bases: 9. The CDR3 here is CAWSGRTGEDEYF. CDR3 coding DNA: TGTGCCTGGAGTGGACGGACAGGGGAAGATGAGTACTTC.

The chain links TRBV5-8 to TRBJ1-4; the match to TRBD1 covers 8 bases. The V segment lost 4 bases and the J segment 3 bases; nucleotides outside the gene matches: 14. CDR3 length equals 18 residues. The germline V gene has CDR1 SGHTS and CDR2 YDEGEE. The CDR3 here is CASSPGQGSMGANEKLFF. Here the CDR3 DNA reads TGTGCCAGCAGCCCCGGACAGGGAAGCATGGGAGCTAATGAAAAACTGTTTTTT.

The chain carries TRBV18 and TRBJ2-1, with TRBD2 matching 11 bases. Germline CDR1 is KGHSH and CDR2 is LQKENI. Trimming removed 6 bases from V and 5 bases from J; junction bases left unmatched: 21. The CDR3 covers 20 residues. CDR3 loop: CASSRIAGTSGQSSHNEQFF. In nucleotides, the CDR3 is TGTGCCAGCTCCCGAATAGCCGGGACTAGCGGACAATCATCCCACAATGAGCAGTTCTTC. Looking up the rest from reference TRBV18 and TRBJ2-1 gives the full variable domain: NAGVMQNPRHLVRRRGQEARLRCSPMKGHSHVYWYRQLPEEGLKFMVYLQKENIIDESGMPKERFSAEFPKEGPSILRIQQVVRGDSAAYFCASSRIAGTSGQSSHNEQFFGPGTRLTVL.

This clone was seen a few times. The rearrangement joins TRBV28 to TRBJ2-7; 16 bases align to TRBD2. Losses at the gene ends were 5 bases for V and 2 bases for J; bases not matched to a gene: 6. The CDR3 covers 17 residues. CDR1 is MDHEN and CDR2 is SYDVKM in the germline V gene. This CDR3 is CASSVPGLAGGPYEQYV. CDR3 sequence (DNA): TGTGCCAGCAGTGTCCCGGGACTAGCGGGGGGGCCCTACGAGCAGTACGTC.

The rearrangement joins TRBV6-1 to TRBJ2-2, with TRBD2 as a possible D gene (6 bases). CDR1 and CDR2 from the germline V gene are MNHNS and SASEGT. This CDR3 comprises 15 residues. With 3 bases removed from V and 0 bases from J, the gap between germline ends came to 8 bases. Here the CDR3 reads CASSEIAANTGELFF. Here the CDR3 DNA reads TGTGCCAGCAGTGAGATAGCGGCGAACACCGGGGAGCTGTTTTTT.

The CDR3 is CASSLKGQGFDEQYF. The DNA for the CDR3 is TGTGCCAGCAGCTTAAAGGGACAGGGGTTCGACGAGCAGTACTTC. The chain is built from TRBV7-6 and TRBJ2-7; TRBD1 agrees at 10 bases. Germline CDR1 and CDR2: SGHVS and FNYEAQ. CDR3 length equals 15 residues. Losses at the gene ends were 2 bases for V and 5 bases for J; bases not matched to a gene: 6.

The chain combines TRBV27 with TRBJ1-1; the D gene is possibly TRBD1 (5 bases). CDR1 is MNHEY and CDR2 is SMNVEV in the germline V gene (reference sequence). V was trimmed by 8 bases and J by 0 bases, leaving 10 bases between them. CDR3 length: 13 residues. CDR3 in DNA: TGTGCCAGCGGAGACAGCATGAACACTGAAGCTTTCTTT. The encoded protein is CASGDSMNTEAFF.

This clone has just a few counts. V is TRBV6-1 and J is TRBJ2-5, with 11 bases lining up with TRBD1. CDR1 is MNHNS and CDR2 is SASEGT in the germline V gene. Germline trimming cut 0 bases from V and 6 bases from J; bases unmatched to any gene: 12. CDR3 length equals 18 residues. The DNA of the CDR3 is TGTGCCAGCAGTGAAGCAGCAGGCAGGACAGGGGGCGGAAAGACCCAGTACTTC. As protein: CASSEAAGRTGGGKTQYF.

This chain connects TRBV6-6 to TRBJ2-5, with no clear D. V lost 3 bases, J lost 2 bases, and 7 bases lay in between. The CDR3 runs to 13 residues. Germline V CDR1 and CDR2: MNHNY, SVGAGI (reference sequence). The CDR3 coding sequence is TGTGCCAGCAGTTATTGGAGACAAGAGACCCAGTACTTC. This sequence encodes CASSYWRQETQYF.

The chain has TRBV7-6 and TRBJ2-3; 7 bases align to TRBD1. This CDR3 is 14 amino acids long. Germline-derived CDR1 and CDR2 are SGHVS and FNYEAQ. J lost 3 bases, V lost 5 bases, and 5 bases had no gene match. As DNA, the CDR3 is TGTGCCAGCAGCCCGCTGACAGGGACAGATACGCAGTATTTT. Amino acid sequence: CASSPLTGTDTQYF.

The chain combines TRBV11-2 with TRBJ1-1; weak D call: TRBD1 (5 bases). From germline, CDR1 is SGHAT and CDR2 FQNNGV. Trimming stripped 5 bases from V and 6 bases from J, with 10 bases between. The CDR3 loop spans 12 amino acids. CDR3 residues: CASSETGAEAFF. Written as DNA, the CDR3 is TGTGCCAGCAGCGAGACGGGGGCTGAAGCTTTCTTT.

The genes are TRBV11-2 and TRBJ2-3; D is perhaps TRBD2 (6 bases). Trimming took 1 base from V and 5 from J, leaving 10 bases between them. The CDR3 sequence is 14 residues long. CDR1 SGHAT and CDR2 FQNNGV come from the germline V gene. DNA of the CDR3: TGTGCCAGCAGCTTAGCGGGGGTGGTAGATACGCAGTATTTT. Its protein product is CASSLAGVVDTQYF.

This clone was detected a few times. The CDR3 sequence: CASSTGTGDTGELFF. The CDR3 DNA sequence: TGTGCCAGCAGTACCGGGACAGGGGACACCGGGGAGCTGTTTTTT. The chain recombines TRBV6-1 with TRBJ2-2; 10 bases line up with TRBD1. The J segment lost 3 bases and the V segment lost 5 bases, leaving 3 bases of the junction unmatched. The CDR3 is 15 amino acids. Germline values: CDR1 MNHNS, CDR2 SASEGT.

Only one count was recorded for this clone. V usage is TRBV28 and J usage is TRBJ1-5; D is unresolved. The germline V and J ends were trimmed by 5 bases and 0 bases, with 11 bases remaining between them. CDR3 length equals 15 residues. Germline V gene lookup returns CDR1 MDHEN and CDR2 SYDVKM. In DNA form, the CDR3 reads TGTGCCAGCAGTCCACACAGATATAGCAATCAGCCCCAGCATTTT. It encodes CASSPHRYSNQPQHF.

The V and J genes are TRBV2 and TRBJ2-3; possible D gene TRBD2, 6 bases. The CDR3 totals 13 residues. Between the trimmed V and J ends, which lost 7 bases and 5 bases, there was a span of 13 bases. CDR1 and CDR2 from the germline V gene are SNHLY and FYNNEI. In DNA form, the CDR3 reads TGTGCCAGCAAGGCGGGGCGAGGAGATACGCAGTATTTT. It translates to CASKAGRGDTQYF.

Concerning this clone: At one end the junction does not follow the germline gene, possibly because of a read error. This sequence joins TRBV5-1 and TRBJ1-2; D possibly corresponds to TRBD1 (6 bases). The CDR3 has 13 residues. Per germline, CDR1 SGHRS and CDR2 YFSETQ. The CDR3 DNA is TGCGCCAGCACCTTGGACAGTTACTATGGCTACACCTTC. This gives the protein CASTLDSYYGYTF.

This clone was counted once. As DNA, the CDR3 is TGTGCCAGCAGTCCATCCTACAATGAGCAGTTCTTC. Its protein is CASSPSYNEQFF. The chain employs TRBV6-6 and TRBJ2-1; D ambiguous. The CDR3 is 12 amino acids. Trimming stripped 5 bases from V and 1 base from J, with 3 bases between. Germline lookup yields CDR1 MNHNY and CDR2 SVGAGI (reference sequence).

The chain links TRBV2 to TRBJ1-6, with 10 bases lining up with TRBD1. The CDR3 runs to 13 residues. V trimming: 8 bases; J trimming: 7 bases; junction bases outside the gene matches: 2. Germline CDR1 SNHLY, CDR2 FYNNEI. The DNA for the CDR3 is TGTGCCAGCGGGGGACAGGGGAATTCACCCCTCCACTTT. It is translated as CASGGQGNSPLHF.

This clone was counted only a few times. This chain links TRBV5-1 with TRBJ2-3, with 12 bases matching TRBD2. V shed 3 bases, J shed 4 bases, and the junction held 6 bases outside the gene matches. The CDR3 runs to 16 residues. Germline V gives CDR1 SGHRS, CDR2 YFSETQ. CDR3 sequence reads: CASSSTSGGSADTQYF. In nucleotides, the CDR3 is TGCGCCAGCAGCTCTACTAGCGGGGGGTCGGCAGATACGCAGTATTTT. Full variable domain (remainder filled in from reference TRBV5-1 and TRBJ2-3): KAGVTQTPRYLIKTRGQQVTLSCSPISGHRSVSWYQQTPGQGLQFLFEYFSETQRNKGNFPGRFSGRQFSNSRSEMNVSTLELGDSALYLCASSSTSGGSADTQYFGPGTRLTVL.

The rearrangement uses TRBV7-6 and TRBJ1-1; TRBD1 aligns across 7 bases. The V segment lost 5 bases and the J segment 3 bases; nucleotides outside the gene matches: 6. Germline V gives CDR1 SGHVS, CDR2 FNYEAQ. CDR3 length: 14 residues. The CDR3 loop reads CASSRSDRDTEAFF. DNA for the CDR3: TGTGCCAGCAGCCGAAGTGACAGGGACACTGAAGCTTTCTTT. The variable domain in full, completed from reference TRBV7-6 and TRBJ1-1, reads GAGVSQSPRYKVTKRGQDVALRCDPISGHVSLYWYRQALGQGPEFLTYFNYEAQQDKSGLPNDRFSAERPEGSISTLTIQRTEQRDSAMYRCASSRSDRDTEAFFGQGTRLTVV.

This chain connects TRBV28 to TRBJ2-1; D is perhaps TRBD2 (5 bases). V dropped 7 bases and J dropped 0 bases, with 13 bases sitting between them. CDR3 length: 15 amino acids. In germline, CDR1 is MDHEN, CDR2 SYDVKM. The CDR3 coding sequence is TGTGCCAGCATCCCCGGGGTAGTCTCCTACAATGAGCAGTTCTTC. As protein: CASIPGVVSYNEQFF.